This TCR beta chain was sequenced in a study of sequential checkpoint blockade in melanoma (dated by TCRdb to the late 2010s). General notes on the study: Patients were assigned by 1:1 randomization to either first-line nivolumab followed by ipilimumab (arm A) or ipilimumab followed by nivolumab (arm B). Maintenance nivolumab was given following each of the two trial sequences. The paper's findings and limits, for the study overall: The model for predicting response that combines TCR metrics with mutation burden needs to be validated in larger, independent patient cohorts.

In its sample, this clone was seen a few times. Its antigen is still unknown. No clone much larger than this one lies a single base away; base qualities are absent. The immunoSEQ Assay was used to immunosequence TCRbeta CDR3 regions from genomic DNA. Before high-throughput sequencing, the genomic DNA was amplified using bias-controlled multiplex PCR. The authors processed their data as follows. To quantify the absolute abundance of each unique TCRbeta CDR3 region, the sequences were collapsed and filtered. Clonality, defined as 1 minus Pielou's evenness, was calculated using productive rearrangements only. Clones with significantly greater frequencies in on-treatment versus baseline samples were identified using a previously published method. Here the immuneACCESS table is served through TCRdb, limited to in-frame sequences with V and J called. Missing clones are a known gap in these copies; in checked studies unresolved V genes cover under half, and the rest lacks a known reason. V and J calls and clone size follow that table, whereas D and trimming were derived from the DNA. The sample profile shows 15,000 to 20,000 clones; 90% to 95% of them were found once. Of the sample, 24% is held by the ten largest clones.

The intended sense of this specimen's treatment or condition label: randomized to nivolumab then ipilimumab (arm A) or the reverse (arm B). No trial patient had received prior DNA-damaging chemotherapy. A FACS Aria II flow cytometer was used to sort live CD3+CD8+ cells that were negative for CD19 and CD56 from thawed PBMCs. CheckMate 064, a randomized, open-label phase II trial of sequential checkpoint blockade, was the source of the samples, all of which came from patients with melanoma. Leukapheresis was used to collect peripheral blood mononuclear cells, which were then purified with Ficoll-Paque and frozen in human serum with roughly 10% DMSO. Purity of sorted blood CD3+CD8+ cells was verified at >95% immediately after sorting, followed by DNA extraction. The source is a human donor with melanoma. The material sequenced was CD8+ T cells sorted from blood (inferred from file names), taken from a patient given nivolumab and ipilimumab in sequence.

The nucleotides are TGTGCCAGCAGCTCCAGAGGGGGCGCGGGGGGGCGTCAGCCCCAGCATTTT. Protein translation: CASSSRGGAGGRQPQHF. The chain employs TRBV5-6 and TRBJ1-5, with 7 bases matching TRBD1. V trim: 3 bases; J trim: 6 bases; unmatched bases: 15. The germline V gene yields SGHDT for CDR1 and YYEEEE for CDR2. Its CDR3 holds 17 amino acids, cysteine through phenylalanine. Only the CDR3 part of the read is kept: 51 bases, read in frame from the first base.